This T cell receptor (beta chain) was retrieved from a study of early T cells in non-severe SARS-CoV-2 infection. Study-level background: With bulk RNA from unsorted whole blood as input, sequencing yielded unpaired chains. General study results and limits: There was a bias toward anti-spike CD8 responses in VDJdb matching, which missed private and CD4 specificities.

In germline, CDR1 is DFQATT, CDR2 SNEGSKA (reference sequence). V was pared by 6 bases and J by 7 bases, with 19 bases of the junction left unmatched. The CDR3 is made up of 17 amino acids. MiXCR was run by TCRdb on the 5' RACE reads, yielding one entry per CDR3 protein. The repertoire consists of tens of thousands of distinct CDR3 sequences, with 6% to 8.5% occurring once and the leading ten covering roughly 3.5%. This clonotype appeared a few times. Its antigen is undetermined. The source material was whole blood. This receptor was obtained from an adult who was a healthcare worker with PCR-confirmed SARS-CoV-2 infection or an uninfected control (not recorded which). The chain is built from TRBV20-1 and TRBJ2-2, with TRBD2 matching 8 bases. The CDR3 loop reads CSATLLSGRAGIGELFF. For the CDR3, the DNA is TGCAGTGCAACTCTTCTATCCGGGAGGGCCGGTATCGGGGAGCTGTTTTTT.